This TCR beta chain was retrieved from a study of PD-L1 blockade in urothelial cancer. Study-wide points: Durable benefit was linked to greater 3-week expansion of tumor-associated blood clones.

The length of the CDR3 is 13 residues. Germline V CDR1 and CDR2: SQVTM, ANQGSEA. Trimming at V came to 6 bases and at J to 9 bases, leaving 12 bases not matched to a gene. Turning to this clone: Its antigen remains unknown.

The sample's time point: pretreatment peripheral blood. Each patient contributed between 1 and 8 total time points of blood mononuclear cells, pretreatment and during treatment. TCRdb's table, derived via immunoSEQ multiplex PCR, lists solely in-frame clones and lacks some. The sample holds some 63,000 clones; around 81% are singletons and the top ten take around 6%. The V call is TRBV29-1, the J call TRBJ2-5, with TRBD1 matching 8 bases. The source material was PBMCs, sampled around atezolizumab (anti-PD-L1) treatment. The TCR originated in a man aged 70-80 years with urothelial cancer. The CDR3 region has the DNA TGCAGCGTGAGGGGGGACAGGCCCTCGGCCCAGTACTTC. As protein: CSVRGDRPSAQYF.